The 28 T cell receptor beta chains listed next were all sequenced from one sample in a study of blood T cell repertoires in COVID-19 (dated by TCRdb to the early 2020s). The library came from the immunoSEQ multiplex PCR assay. TCRdb took this table from immuneACCESS and kept in-frame rearrangements with V and J called. Such tables lack part of the clones; where checked against another copy, unresolved V genes explain under half of the gap, and the rest is unexplained. The sample table holds roughly 120,000 clones, of which roughly four fifths were seen once. The ten largest account for approximately 5.9% of the sample. Material: peripheral blood. These receptors all come from a man older than 75 with COVID-19, enrolled during active disease.

The chain couples TRBV10-3 to TRBJ2-2; a weak D match, TRBD2 (6 bases). V was clipped by 11 bases and J by 2 bases, with 15 bases between them. The CDR3 is 14 amino acids. CDR1 ENHRY and CDR2 SYGVKD come from the germline V gene. CDR3 in DNA: TGTGCCTCCCGGCGGGAAGGAAACACCGGGGAGCTGTTTTTT. Translated, it gives CASRREGNTGELFF.

The V and J genes are TRBV6-2 or TRBV6-3 and TRBJ2-5; 11 nucleotides agree with TRBD2. CDR1 and CDR2 from the germline V gene are MNHEY and SVGEGT. V was clipped by 0 bases and J by 2 bases; unmatched bases: 2. CDR3 size: 16 residues. CDR3 in DNA: TGTGCCAGCAGTTACTCGGGACTAGCGGCTCAAGAGACCCAGTACTTC. This gives the protein CASSYSGLAAQETQYF.

The chain recombines TRBV6-5 with TRBJ1-6, with D hard to call. Trimming removed 8 bases from V and 7 bases from J, with 9 bases in between. The CDR3 sequence is 12 residues long. Germline CDR1 MNHEY, CDR2 SVGAGI. The CDR3 protein is CASGGVNSPLHF. DNA for the CDR3: TGTGCCAGCGGAGGTGTAAATTCACCCCTCCACTTT.

This clone was found once. This chain uses TRBV12-5 with TRBJ2-2, with 10 bases that match TRBD2. V was clipped by 3 bases and J by 3 bases; unmatched bases: 13. CDR3 length: 19 amino acids. Germline V gene sequence: CDR1 LGHNT, CDR2 FRNRAP. This CDR3 reads CASGLSKGMGLAYTGELFF. CDR3 coding DNA: TGTGCTAGTGGTTTAAGTAAGGGGATGGGACTAGCGTACACCGGGGAGCTGTTTTTT.

This rearrangement joins TRBV3-1 (or the pseudogene TRBV3-2) to TRBJ2-3; TRBD1 matches at 8 bases. This CDR3 comprises 12 residues. Germline V gene lookup returns CDR1 LGHDT and CDR2 YNNKEL (reference sequence). Trimming removed 4 bases from V and 8 bases from J; junction bases left unmatched: 2. CDR3 sequence (DNA): TGTGCCAGCAGCCTGACAGGGGTTACGCAGTATTTT. Protein product: CASSLTGVTQYF.

This clone was detected once. This chain connects TRBV7-2 to TRBJ1-1, with a tentative D call TRBD1 (6 bases). The CDR3 is 14 residues long. Germline V gene sequence: CDR1 SGHTA, CDR2 FQGNSA. V was cut by 5 bases and J by 8 bases, with 18 bases left in between. CDR3 in DNA: TGTGCCAGCAGCCCCTATTATACGACAGGCGAAGCTTTCTTT. It specifies CASSPYYTTGEAFF.

The chain recombines TRBV12-3 or TRBV12-4 with TRBJ2-1; no reliable D call. CDR3 length: 13 amino acids. Trimming pared 3 bases from V and 5 bases from J, leaving 8 bases between. This CDR3 is CASSFSNDNEQFF. Here the CDR3 DNA reads TGTGCCAGCAGTTTTAGCAATGACAATGAGCAGTTCTTC.

The chain couples TRBV7-9 to TRBJ2-5; D possibly corresponds to TRBD2 (5 bases). Trimming cost V 3 bases and J 5 bases, with 7 bases left between them. The germline CDR1 and CDR2 sequences are SEHNR and FQNEAQ (reference sequence). This CDR3 comprises 12 residues. The CDR3 DNA follows: TGTGCCAGCAGCTTCTCGGGGGAGACCCAGTACTTC. Translated: CASSFSGETQYF.

The V call is TRBV7-9, the J call TRBJ2-1; 9 nucleotides line up with TRBD2. The CDR3 is made up of 14 amino acids. V was pared by 4 bases and J by 8 bases, with 6 bases of the junction left unmatched. From germline, CDR1 is SEHNR and CDR2 FQNEAQ (reference sequence). The DNA for the CDR3 is TGTGCCAGCAGCTCAGGGGGGACTAGCCATGAGCAGTTCTTC. Protein: CASSSGGTSHEQFF.

The chain has TRBV7-9 and TRBJ2-5, with TRBD2 identical over 8 bases. Germline loops: CDR1 SEHNR, CDR2 FQNEAQ (reference sequence). V trimming: 5 bases; J trimming: 5 bases; junction bases outside the gene matches: 10. This CDR3 spans 15 amino acids. The CDR3 region has the DNA TGTGCCAGCAGCCCCCCGACGGGGGGGTGGGAGACCCAGTACTTC. This gives the protein CASSPPTGGWETQYF.

This chain connects TRBV5-8 to TRBJ2-3, with D maybe TRBD1 (5 bases). The CDR3 covers 15 residues. Trimming shortened V by 0 bases and J by 3 bases, and 11 bases separated the two germline ends. Germline lookup yields CDR1 SGHTS and CDR2 YDEGEE. The CDR3 protein is CASSLGQGWTDTQYF. The CDR3 DNA reads as TGTGCCAGCAGCTTGGGGCAGGGTTGGACAGATACGCAGTATTTT.

The rearrangement links TRBV7-6 to TRBJ1-5; TRBD1 aligns across 9 bases. Germline CDR1 SGHVS, CDR2 FNYEAQ. The CDR3 extends over 15 amino acids. After removal of 2 bases from V and 4 bases from J, the junction contained 3 bases not matched to a gene. The CDR3 loop is CASSLTGTGNQPQHF. CDR3 DNA: TGTGCCAGCAGCTTAACCGGGACAGGGAATCAGCCCCAGCATTTT. Based on the CDR3 plus reference TRBV7-6 and TRBJ1-5, the full variable domain is GAGVSQSPRYKVTKRGQDVALRCDPISGHVSLYWYRQALGQGPEFLTYFNYEAQQDKSGLPNDRFSAERPEGSISTLTIQRTEQRDSAMYRCASSLTGTGNQPQHFGDGTRLSIL.

The rearrangement joins TRBV6-6 to TRBJ1-4; weak D call: TRBD1 (5 bases). Germline CDR1 reads MNHNY; CDR2 reads SVGAGI (reference sequence). V lost 6 bases and J 8 bases, leaving 13 bases between the germline ends. CDR3 length: 13 amino acids. The CDR3 sequence is CASSPGGAEKLFF. The CDR3 bases are TGTGCCAGCAGCCCCGGGGGTGCCGAAAAACTGTTTTTT.

V is TRBV3-1 (or the pseudogene TRBV3-2) and J is TRBJ2-3; 8 bases match TRBD2. V lost 1 base and J lost 0; bases outside the gene matches: 6. The length of the CDR3 is 17 residues. Germline V lookup: CDR1 LGHDT, CDR2 YNNKEL (reference sequence). The CDR3 nucleotides are TGTGCCAGCAGCCAAGGTATAGCGGGGACTAGCACAGATACGCAGTATTTT. Translated, it gives CASSQGIAGTSTDTQYF.

The chain employs TRBV2 and TRBJ1-5, with 8 bases fitting TRBD1. Germline CDR1 reads SNHLY; CDR2 reads FYNNEI. V gave up 6 bases and J gave up 7 bases; unmatched junction bases: 14. The CDR3 consists of 16 residues. CDR3 in amino acids: CASSPTSDRGYQPQHF. The CDR3 DNA reads as TGTGCCAGCAGCCCTACTTCAGACAGGGGCTACCAGCCCCAGCATTTT.

The chain employs TRBV11-3 and TRBJ2-1, with TRBD2 as a possible D gene (5 bases). V lost 1 base, J lost 3 bases, and 10 bases lay in between. This CDR3 spans 15 amino acids. CDR1 is SGHNT and CDR2 is YENEEA in the germline V gene. CDR3 DNA sequence: TGTGCCAGCAGCTTAGGACTATCCGACTACAATGAGCAGTTCTTC. As protein: CASSLGLSDYNEQFF. The whole variable domain, filled in from reference TRBV11-3 and TRBJ2-1, reads EAGVVQSPRYKIIEKKQPVAFWCNPISGHNTLYWYLQNLGQGPELLIRYENEEAVDDSQLPKDRFSAERLKGVDSTLKIQPAELGDSAVYLCASSLGLSDYNEQFFGPGTRLTVL.

This clone showed up just a few times. The gene calls are TRBV4-1 and TRBJ2-7, with 11 bases fitting TRBD2. The germline V gene has CDR1 MGHRA and CDR2 YSYEKL. The CDR3 consists of 18 residues. Trimming cost V 0 bases and J 0 bases; bases outside gene matches: 7. CDR3 amino acids: CASSQEYVAGGVSYEQYF. CDR3 DNA: TGCGCCAGCAGCCAAGAGTATGTAGCGGGAGGGGTCTCCTACGAGCAGTACTTC.

Here the CDR3 DNA reads TGTGCCAGCAGTGAATGGGGGGTTAGTTCACCCCTCCACTTT. It codes for CASSEWGVSSPLHF. V usage is TRBV2 and J usage is TRBJ1-6; maybe TRBD1 (5 bases). The germline V gene encodes CDR1 SNHLY and CDR2 FYNNEI. The V end lost 2 bases, the J end lost 9 bases, and 11 bases lay between the germline ends. The CDR3 extends over 14 amino acids. Based on the CDR3 plus reference TRBV2 and TRBJ1-6, the full variable domain is EPEVTQTPSHQVTQMGQEVILRCVPISNHLYFYWYRQILGQKVEFLVSFYNNEISEKSEIFDDQFSVERPDGSNFTLKIRSTKLEDSAMYFCASSEWGVSSPLHFGNGTRLTVT.

The V call is TRBV5-5, the J call TRBJ1-2; 8 bases align to TRBD1. Germline values: CDR1 SGHKS, CDR2 YYEKEE (reference sequence). CDR3 length: 14 amino acids. With V trimmed by 4 bases and J by 8 bases, 10 bases remained unmatched. The CDR3 DNA reads TGTGCCAGCAGCATCACCGGGACAGGTCCAGGCTACACCTTC. Amino acid sequence: CASSITGTGPGYTF.

The V call is TRBV5-4, the J call TRBJ1-1; TRBD1 matches 8 bases. Germline trimming cut 3 bases from V and 4 bases from J; bases unmatched to any gene: 5. Germline V CDR1 and CDR2: SGHNT, YYREEE (reference sequence). The CDR3 length is 14 residues. The CDR3 sequence is CASSSGGRSTEAFF. The DNA for the CDR3 is TGTGCCAGCAGCTCAGGGGGCCGGAGCACTGAAGCTTTCTTT.

The chain carries TRBV3-1 (or the pseudogene TRBV3-2) and TRBJ1-6; D ambiguous. The CDR3 consists of 13 residues. V gave up 3 bases and J gave up 14 bases, with 14 bases separating them. Germline V gene lookup returns CDR1 LGHDT and CDR2 YNNKEL (reference sequence). The CDR3 DNA is TGTGCCAGCAGCCAGGTTAGGAGGGAGGCCCTCCACTTT. Encoded protein: CASSQVRREALHF.

The chain has TRBV19 and TRBJ1-5, with 7 bases matching TRBD1. Germline V lookup: CDR1 LNHDA, CDR2 SQIVND (reference sequence). V gave up 5 bases and J gave up 0 bases; unmatched junction bases: 4. The CDR3 runs 15 residues. CDR3 region: CASSYRGGSNQPQHF. In nucleotides, the CDR3 is TGTGCCAGTAGTTACAGGGGAGGTAGCAATCAGCCCCAGCATTTT.

This chain connects TRBV5-1 to TRBJ2-5, with TRBD1 matching over 8 bases. CDR1 SGHRS and CDR2 YFSETQ come from the germline V gene. Unmatched junction bases numbered 7, after V lost 7 bases and J lost 2 bases. This CDR3 region has 14 residues. The CDR3 DNA follows: TGCGCCAGCTCGCGACAGGGGAGACAAGAGACCCAGTACTTC. This gives the protein CASSRQGRQETQYF. Full variable domain (rest looked up from reference TRBV5-1 and TRBJ2-5): KAGVTQTPRYLIKTRGQQVTLSCSPISGHRSVSWYQQTPGQGLQFLFEYFSETQRNKGNFPGRFSGRQFSNSRSEMNVSTLELGDSALYLCASSRQGRQETQYFGPGTRLLVL.

This clone came up once. The chain has TRBV18 and TRBJ2-1; 10 nucleotides line up with TRBD1. In germline, CDR1 is KGHSH, CDR2 LQKENI. The V and J ends lost 4 bases and 6 bases, in that order; junction bases with no gene match: 12. The CDR3 spans 17 residues. CDR3 DNA: TGTGCCAGCTCACGATCAACCTCGGGACAGGGGTTCAATGAGCAGTTCTTC. It encodes CASSRSTSGQGFNEQFF. The full variable domain, in which reference TRBV18 and TRBJ2-1 provide the parts outside the CDR3, is NAGVMQNPRHLVRRRGQEARLRCSPMKGHSHVYWYRQLPEEGLKFMVYLQKENIIDESGMPKERFSAEFPKEGPSILRIQQVVRGDSAAYFCASSRSTSGQGFNEQFFGPGTRLTVL.

V gene TRBV18 combines with J gene TRBJ2-7; 8 bases match TRBD2. This CDR3 region has 14 residues. The J segment lost 5 bases and the V segment lost 3 bases, leaving 6 bases of the junction unmatched. The germline V gene encodes CDR1 KGHSH and CDR2 LQKENI. The CDR3 protein is CASSPMGLVNEQYF. The CDR3 DNA reads as TGTGCCAGCTCACCGATGGGACTAGTTAACGAGCAGTACTTC.

This chain uses TRBV2 with TRBJ1-1; 8 bases align to TRBD1. V dropped 5 bases and J dropped 0; count of bases not matched to a gene: 2. In germline, CDR1 is SNHLY, CDR2 FYNNEI. This CDR3 is built from 14 residues. Written as DNA, the CDR3 is TGTGCCAGCAGTCGACAGGGGATGAACACTGAAGCTTTCTTT. Its protein is CASSRQGMNTEAFF.

J is TRBJ2-2 and V is TRBV10-3; 9 bases line up with TRBD1. After removal of 8 bases from V and 5 bases from J, the junction contained 6 bases not matched to a gene. The CDR3 sequence is 14 residues long. Germline CDR1 is ENHRY and CDR2 is SYGVKD. CDR3: CAILGQGNTGELFF. CDR3 bases: TGTGCCATCTTGGGACAGGGAAATACCGGGGAGCTGTTTTTT.

V usage is TRBV28 and J usage is TRBJ2-6; D call uncertain. V was clipped by 6 bases and J by 2 bases, with 5 bases between them. The CDR3 length is 13 residues. Germline lookup yields CDR1 MDHEN and CDR2 SYDVKM. The CDR3 protein is CASRSAGANVLTF. CDR3 sequence (DNA): TGTGCCAGCAGGTCCGCTGGGGCCAACGTCCTGACTTTC.